These 30 T cell receptor beta chains were all obtained from the same sample, sequenced in a study of response to subunit inactivated influenza vaccine. A single record per CDR3 protein comes from TCRdb applying MiXCR to the RT-PCR reads. The data show more than 700,000 distinct CDR3 sequences, roughly 20% seen once. Sequencing used PBMCs from blood, obtained less than 6 days after vaccination. The source of these receptors is a man aged 45 to 65 who received an inactivated influenza vaccine.

This clonotype occurred a few times. The gene calls are TRBV7-6 and TRBJ2-1; D remains ambiguous. V was shortened by 0 bases and J by 6 bases, with 12 bases between the two germline ends. The CDR3 is 15 residues long. Germline lookup yields CDR1 SGHVS and CDR2 FNYEAQ. This chain's CDR3 is CASSLAFQTSNEQFF. The CDR3 bases are TGTGCCAGCAGCTTAGCTTTTCAGACTTCCAATGAGCAGTTCTTC.

The chain carries TRBV20-1 and TRBJ1-2; D gene unclear. Trimming stripped 2 bases from V and 5 bases from J, with 15 bases between. The length of the CDR3 is 14 residues. CDR1 and CDR2 (germline): DFQATT, SNEGSKA (reference sequence). As DNA, the CDR3 is TGCAGTGCTAGAATAAGGACGGACGAATATGGCTACACCTTC. This codes for CSARIRTDEYGYTF.

This chain connects TRBV7-2 to TRBJ2-3; D is unresolved. The CDR3 extends over 13 amino acids. Germline V CDR1 and CDR2: SGHTA, FQGNSA. Deletions cut 2 bases from V and 3 bases from J, with 6 bases between. The CDR3, as DNA: TGTGCCAGCAGCTTATCAGCAACAGATACGCAGTATTTT. Translating it yields CASSLSATDTQYF.

The chain combines TRBV15 with TRBJ1-2, with TRBD1 matching 7 bases. Looked up from germline, CDR1 is LNHNV and CDR2 is YYDKDF (reference sequence). Losses at the gene ends were 3 bases for V and 4 bases for J; bases not matched to a gene: 11. The CDR3 covers 16 residues. CDR3 nucleotide sequence: TGTGCCACCAGCAGGTACAGGGGCGCCACTGGCTATGGCTACACCTTC. Protein: CATSRYRGATGYGYTF.

This clonotype appeared a few times. V gene TRBV11-2 combines with J gene TRBJ2-1, with D uncertain. CDR1 is SGHAT, CDR2 FQNNGV, per germline. This CDR3 comprises 15 residues. Trimming pared 5 bases from V and 0 bases from J, leaving 11 bases between. This chain's CDR3 is CASSGRMSSYNEQFF. In DNA form, the CDR3 reads TGTGCCAGCAGCGGCAGGATGAGCTCCTACAATGAGCAGTTCTTC.

This clonotype was recorded at least ten times. The rearrangement links TRBV12-3 or TRBV12-4 to TRBJ1-5; tentatively, D is TRBD1 (6 bases). The V and J ends lost 5 bases and 3 bases respectively, with 17 bases between them. CDR3 length: 16 residues. The CDR3 reads CASSSGQLALNQPQHF. The DNA of the CDR3 is TGTGCCAGCAGTAGTGGACAGCTCGCCCTCAATCAGCCCCAGCATTTT.

This clonotype was detected only a few times. This sequence joins TRBV4-3 and TRBJ1-1; the D gene is possibly TRBD1 (6 bases). V gave up 0 bases and J gave up 0 bases, with 8 bases separating them. The CDR3 spans 15 residues. Looked up from germline, CDR1 is LGHNA and CDR2 is YSLEER. The CDR3 DNA reads TGCGCCAGCAGCCAAGACTACAGGGTGAACACTGAAGCTTTCTTT. It encodes CASSQDYRVNTEAFF.

This clonotype was observed a handful of times. This chain joins TRBV29-1 and TRBJ2-7, with TRBD1 matching over 8 bases. The CDR3 is made up of 13 amino acids. Unmatched junction bases numbered 7, after V lost 5 bases and J lost 4 bases. Per the germline V gene, CDR1 is SQVTM and CDR2 is ANQGSEA. This CDR3 is CSVRRTGRYEQYF. The CDR3 DNA reads TGCAGCGTTAGAAGGACAGGGAGGTACGAGCAGTACTTC.

The genes are TRBV2 and TRBJ2-3; D might be TRBD1 or TRBD2, each matching 5 bases. The CDR3 has 14 amino acids. V was clipped by 4 bases and J by 4 bases, with 12 bases between them. Germline CDR1 reads SNHLY; CDR2 reads FYNNEI. The CDR3 DNA is TGTGCCAGCAGTGTGGGGGTTGTGTCAGATACGCAGTATTTT. Amino acids: CASSVGVVSDTQYF.

This chain joins TRBV5-1 and TRBJ2-5, with D perhaps matching TRBD1 or TRBD2 (5 bases each). Germline V gene data show CDR1 as SGHRS and CDR2 as YFSETQ. The ends were cut back, 2 bases at V and 7 bases at J, with 15 bases in the middle. CDR3 length: 14 residues. The CDR3 sequence is CASSLTGTQTTQYF. Here the CDR3 DNA reads TGCGCCAGCAGCTTAACCGGGACCCAGACGACCCAGTACTTC.

This rearrangement joins TRBV5-6 to TRBJ2-3, with TRBD2 matching 11 bases. The germline V gene encodes CDR1 SGHDT and CDR2 YYEEEE. The CDR3 length is 16 residues. V lost 2 bases and J lost 4; bases outside the gene matches: 6. CDR3 nucleotide sequence: TGTGCCAGCAGCTTCCGCACTAGCGGGAGCCCAGATACGCAGTATTTT. Translation gives CASSFRTSGSPDTQYF.

This clonotype has ten or more counts. The chain uses TRBV24-1 and TRBJ2-7, with 13 bases matching TRBD2. CDR3 length: 15 amino acids. The V and J ends lost 6 bases and 5 bases, in that order; junction bases with no gene match: 6. The germline V gene has CDR1 KGHDR and CDR2 SFDVKD. The CDR3 here is CATSQTSGRLDEQYF. DNA of the CDR3: TGTGCCACCAGTCAGACTAGCGGGAGGCTTGACGAGCAGTACTTC.

The genes are TRBV18 and TRBJ2-3; D is possibly TRBD1 or TRBD2 (5 bases each). Trimming stripped 1 base from V and 1 base from J, with 12 bases between. Germline CDR1 is KGHSH and CDR2 is LQKENI. The CDR3 extends over 16 amino acids. This CDR3 is CASSPQPGAGTDTQYF. The CDR3 DNA reads as TGTGCCAGCTCACCACAACCCGGGGCAGGCACAGATACGCAGTATTTT.

This clonotype has just one count. V is TRBV6-1 and J is TRBJ2-7; TRBD1 matches at 8 bases. Germline V gives CDR1 MNHNS, CDR2 SASEGT. This CDR3 contains 15 residues. J gave up 4 bases and V 6 bases, and 11 bases lay outside the gene matches. The CDR3 nucleotides read TGTGCCAGCAGCCGTGACAGGGGTCGCGAGTACGAGCAGTACTTC. It codes for CASSRDRGREYEQYF.

This clonotype was counted at least ten times. This chain connects TRBV28 to TRBJ2-1; 7 bases match TRBD1. The CDR3 is made up of 15 amino acids. The ends lost 5 bases at V and 4 bases at J; junction bases unmatched: 8. The germline gives CDR1 MDHEN, CDR2 SYDVKM. DNA of the CDR3: TGTGCCAGCAGTCCGTCCGGGACAGCTTACAATGAGCAGTTCTTC. Its protein product is CASSPSGTAYNEQFF.

V gene TRBV19 combines with J gene TRBJ2-5; 12 bases agree with TRBD2. Looked up from germline, CDR1 is LNHDA and CDR2 is SQIVND (reference sequence). V trimming: 5 bases; J trimming: 7 bases; junction bases outside the gene matches: 5. This CDR3 is built from 14 residues. CDR3: CASSPSTSGGTQYF. The DNA for the CDR3 is TGTGCCAGTAGTCCTTCGACTAGCGGGGGGACCCAGTACTTC.

V and J are TRBV6-1 and TRBJ2-1; 8 nucleotides match TRBD2. Germline CDR1 is MNHNS and CDR2 is SASEGT. V was clipped by 6 bases and J by 4 bases; unmatched bases: 8. This CDR3 is built from 15 residues. CDR3: CASSPSLAAYNEQFF. DNA of the CDR3: TGTGCCAGCAGCCCGTCACTAGCGGCTTACAATGAGCAGTTCTTC.

The chain employs TRBV4-2 and TRBJ2-2, with 8 bases matching TRBD2. Germline CDR1 and CDR2: LGHNA and YNFKEQ. The CDR3 is 17 residues long. V was clipped by 0 bases and J by 2 bases; unmatched bases: 5. The CDR3 DNA reads TGTGCCAGCAGCCAAGATTCCGGGAGGGCCAACACCGGGGAGCTGTTTTTT. Translating gives CASSQDSGRANTGELFF.

This rearrangement joins TRBV24-1 to TRBJ2-1, with 11 bases aligning to TRBD2. This CDR3 comprises 17 residues. J was trimmed by 4 bases and V by 1 base; bases with no gene match: 5. Germline V gene sequence: CDR1 KGHDR, CDR2 SFDVKD. The CDR3 nucleotides are TGTGCCACCAGTGATTTCCGTGGGACTAGCGGATACAATGAGCAGTTCTTC. Protein sequence: CATSDFRGTSGYNEQFF.

This clonotype was seen a few times. V and J are TRBV15 and TRBJ2-3; no firm D call. The CDR3 runs to 19 residues. V lost 4 bases and J 0 bases, leaving 23 bases between the germline ends. Germline V gene sequence: CDR1 LNHNV, CDR2 YYDKDF (reference sequence). The CDR3 coding sequence is TGTGCCACCAGCACCGGCCTATCCTTGGGCGTGGCTAGCACAGATACGCAGTATTTT. Its translation: CATSTGLSLGVASTDTQYF.

The chain couples TRBV6-1 to TRBJ2-6, with D possibly matching TRBD1 (7 bases). V shed 3 bases and J shed 1 base, with 19 bases lying between them. Germline assignment: CDR1 MNHNS and CDR2 SASEGT. The CDR3 has 19 residues. CDR3 in DNA: TGTGCCAGCAGTGAGATCCTCTCGACAGGGAGGTCTGGGGCCAACGTCCTGACTTTC. Translated, it gives CASSEILSTGRSGANVLTF.

The chain joins TRBV7-6 to TRBJ2-2, with D maybe TRBD1 (6 bases). Trimming took off 6 bases at V and 6 bases at J, with 20 bases between the two ends. Germline V gene lookup returns CDR1 SGHVS and CDR2 FNYEAQ. This CDR3 region has 16 residues. The CDR3 sequence is CASSHGRRGKAGELFF. CDR3 nucleotides: TGTGCCAGCAGTCACGGACGTAGGGGGAAAGCCGGGGAGCTGTTTTTT.

This clonotype was detected only a few times. The chain combines TRBV30 with TRBJ2-1; D is perhaps TRBD2 (6 bases). This CDR3 comprises 15 residues. Germline loops: CDR1 GTSNPN, CDR2 SVGIG (reference sequence). With 0 bases removed from V and 11 bases from J, the gap between germline ends came to 20 bases. The CDR3 DNA is TGTGCCTGGAGTGTACGCCGACGGGAGCAAATAAAGCAGTTCTTC. It yields the protein CAWSVRRREQIKQFF.

This clonotype was counted only a few times. The J gene is TRBJ1-4, the V gene TRBV27, with D possibly TRBD1 on 5 matching bases. This CDR3 has 13 residues. Trimming cost V 5 bases and J 8 bases, with 12 bases left between them. CDR1 and CDR2 (germline): MNHEY, SMNVEV (reference sequence). Here the CDR3 DNA reads TGTGCCAGCAGTGGGCCCCGGGGGGAAAAACTGTTTTTT. Protein product: CASSGPRGEKLFF.

This clonotype was found a few times. The chain combines TRBV11-2 with TRBJ2-2, with D possibly being TRBD1 (6 bases). Trimming stripped 1 base from V and 5 bases from J, with 8 bases between. The CDR3 totals 14 residues. The germline CDR1 and CDR2 sequences are SGHAT and FQNNGV. In DNA form, the CDR3 reads TGTGCCAGCAGCTTAGGGACAGAGACCGGGGAGCTGTTTTTT. It is translated as CASSLGTETGELFF.

This clonotype was picked up a small number of times. Here the CDR3 DNA reads TGTGCCACCAGTGACCCTAGCGGGAAGTCCTACAATGAGCAGTTCTTC. It encodes CATSDPSGKSYNEQFF. This chain joins TRBV24-1 and TRBJ2-1; 9 nucleotides match TRBD2. V trimming: 4 bases; J trimming: 1 base; junction bases outside the gene matches: 4. CDR1 is KGHDR, CDR2 SFDVKD, per germline. This CDR3 is 16 amino acids long.

The sample holds a few counts of this clonotype. The rearrangement uses TRBV10-3 and TRBJ2-7; 10 nucleotides line up with TRBD1. The germline gives CDR1 ENHRY, CDR2 SYGVKD. V shed 2 bases and J 2 bases; nucleotides not matched to a gene: 9. The CDR3 contains 17 residues. The CDR3 sequence is CAISERGGTGDPYEQYF. The DNA of the CDR3 is TGTGCCATCAGTGAGAGAGGGGGGACAGGGGATCCCTACGAGCAGTACTTC.

The table lists this clonotype with many counts. The V gene is TRBV3-1, the J gene TRBJ2-1; no reliable D call. Per the germline V gene, CDR1 is LGHDT and CDR2 is YNNKEL (reference sequence). This CDR3 is 12 amino acids long. Trimming shortened V by 3 bases and J by 5 bases, and 5 bases separated the two germline ends. The CDR3 reads CASSQVDNEQFF. CDR3 nucleotides: TGTGCCAGCAGCCAGGTTGACAATGAGCAGTTCTTC.

The chain recombines TRBV24-1 with TRBJ2-2; D gene unclear. CDR3 length: 16 amino acids. Trimming stripped 3 bases from V and 0 bases from J, with 10 bases between. Per the germline V gene, CDR1 is KGHDR and CDR2 is SFDVKD. As DNA, the CDR3 is TGTGCCACCAGTGATCCCGGGCAGGCGAACACCGGGGAGCTGTTTTTT. The encoded protein is CATSDPGQANTGELFF.

This clonotype was found a few times. V usage is TRBV6-1 and J usage is TRBJ2-7; 11 nucleotides align to TRBD1. V dropped 9 bases and J dropped 7; count of bases not matched to a gene: 5. Germline V gene lookup returns CDR1 MNHNS and CDR2 SASEGT. CDR3 length: 12 residues. CDR3 loop: CARGTGGVEQYF. CDR3 nucleotide sequence: TGTGCCAGAGGGACAGGGGGGGTGGAGCAGTACTTC.